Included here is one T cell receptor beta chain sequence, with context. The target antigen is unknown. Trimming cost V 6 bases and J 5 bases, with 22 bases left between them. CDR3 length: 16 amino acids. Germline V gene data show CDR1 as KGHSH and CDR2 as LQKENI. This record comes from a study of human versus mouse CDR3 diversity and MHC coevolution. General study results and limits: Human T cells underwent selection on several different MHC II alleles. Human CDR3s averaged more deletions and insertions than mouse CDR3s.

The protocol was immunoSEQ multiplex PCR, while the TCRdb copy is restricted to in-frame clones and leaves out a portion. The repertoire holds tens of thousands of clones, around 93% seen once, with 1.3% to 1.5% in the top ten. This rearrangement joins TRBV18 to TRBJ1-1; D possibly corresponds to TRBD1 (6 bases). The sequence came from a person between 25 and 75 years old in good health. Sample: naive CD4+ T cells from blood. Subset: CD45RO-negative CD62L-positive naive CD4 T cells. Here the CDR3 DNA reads TGTGCCAGCTCTCCATCCTTCGGCAGGGGAGGGACTGAAGCTTTCTTT. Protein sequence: CASSPSFGRGGTEAFF.